This passage covers 22 T cell receptor beta chains from one sample sequenced in a study of blood T cell repertoires in COVID-19. Measured with immunoSEQ multiplex PCR; TCRdb has only the in-frame clones, and not every one. The sample has about 440,000 clones; 90% are singletons. The sample consisted of PBMCs or T cells enriched from blood (not recorded which). Receptors were obtained from a man aged 18 to 29 who had recovered from COVID-19.

The V and J genes are TRBV5-1 and TRBJ1-1; D is unresolved. V dropped 0 bases and J dropped 1 base, with 4 bases sitting between them. CDR3 length: 13 amino acids. Germline CDR1 and CDR2: SGHRS and YFSETQ. The CDR3 here is CASSLEQNTEAFF. The CDR3 nucleotides are TGCGCCAGCAGCTTGGAACAGAACACTGAAGCTTTCTTT.

This clone appeared a single time. This chain links TRBV12-3 or TRBV12-4 with TRBJ1-2; 8 bases map to TRBD1. The CDR3 consists of 13 residues. V shed 5 bases, J shed 8 bases, and the junction held 7 bases outside the gene matches. DNA for the CDR3: TGTGCCAGCAGTACCGGACAGGGTATAGGCTACACCTTC. Protein: CASSTGQGIGYTF.

The chain recombines TRBV7-6 with TRBJ1-4; 9 nucleotides agree with TRBD1. With 5 bases clipped from V and 7 bases from J, the junction kept 8 bases outside the gene matches. The germline V gene has CDR1 SGHVS and CDR2 FNYEAQ. This CDR3 region has 15 residues. The CDR3 DNA reads TGTGCCAGCAGCCGGACGGGACAGGGAGGTGAAAAACTGTTTTTT. Amino acids: CASSRTGQGGEKLFF.

CDR3 nucleotide sequence: TGTGCCAGCAGCTCCCCGGGACAGTATAATTCACCCCTCCACTTT. Translating gives CASSSPGQYNSPLHF. The V gene is TRBV25-1, the J gene TRBJ1-6, with TRBD1 matching over 7 bases. The CDR3 extends over 15 amino acids. Germline values: CDR1 MGHDK, CDR2 SYGVNS. With 6 bases clipped from V and 4 bases from J, the junction kept 6 bases outside the gene matches. Combining the CDR3 with reference TRBV25-1 and TRBJ1-6 gives the whole variable domain EADIYQTPRYLVIGTGKKITLECSQTMGHDKMYWYQQDPGMELHLIHYSYGVNSTEKGDLSSESTVSRIRTEHFPLTLESARPSHTSQYLCASSSPGQYNSPLHFGNGTRLTVT.

This chain uses TRBV29-1 with TRBJ1-2; weak D call: TRBD1 (6 bases). From germline, CDR1 is SQVTM and CDR2 ANQGSEA. V lost 1 base to trimming and J lost 2 bases, with 8 bases between them. The CDR3 has 13 residues. CDR3 residues: CSVEARGNYGYTF. As DNA, the CDR3 is TGCAGCGTTGAAGCAAGGGGGAACTATGGCTACACCTTC. Combining the CDR3 with reference TRBV29-1 and TRBJ1-2 gives the whole variable domain SAVISQKPSRDICQRGTSLTIQCQVDSQVTMMFWYRQQPGQSLTLIATANQGSEATYESGFVIDKFPISRPNLTFSTLTVSNMSPEDSSIYLCSVEARGNYGYTFGSGTRLTVV.

This chain joins TRBV6-1 and TRBJ1-2; TRBD1 might be the D (5 bases). Trimming shortened V by 0 bases and J by 8 bases, and 10 bases separated the two germline ends. The length of the CDR3 is 13 residues. Germline CDR1 reads MNHNS; CDR2 reads SASEGT. CDR3 residues: CASSEARGSGYTF. As DNA, the CDR3 is TGTGCCAGCAGTGAAGCGCGGGGGAGCGGCTACACCTTC.

This clone was counted only a few times. The chain uses TRBV7-9 and TRBJ1-1, with unresolved D. V was shortened by 5 bases and J by 1 base, with 8 bases between the two germline ends. Germline-derived CDR1 and CDR2 are SEHNR and FQNEAQ (reference sequence). CDR3 length: 13 amino acids. CDR3 sequence (DNA): TGTGCCAGCAGCCGTCAACAGAACACTGAAGCTTTCTTT. Protein sequence: CASSRQQNTEAFF.

V gene TRBV12-3 or TRBV12-4 combines with J gene TRBJ1-4, with TRBD1 as a possible D gene (6 bases). The CDR3 contains 13 residues. V lost 3 bases and J lost 10, with 12 bases in between. The CDR3: CASSFMRGGKLFF. The CDR3 nucleotides are TGTGCCAGCAGTTTTATGCGAGGGGGAAAACTGTTTTTT.

This chain links TRBV7-2 with TRBJ2-7, with 12 positions matching TRBD2. Germline trimming cut 5 bases from V and 6 bases from J; bases unmatched to any gene: 8. Germline assignment: CDR1 SGHTA and CDR2 FQGNSA. CDR3 length equals 15 residues. CDR3 protein: CASSPQRLAGVEQYF. CDR3 coding DNA: TGTGCCAGCAGCCCACAAAGACTAGCGGGAGTCGAGCAGTACTTC. The entire variable domain, with the rest obtained from reference TRBV7-2 and TRBJ2-7, is as follows: GAGVSQSPSNKVTEKGKDVELRCDPISGHTALYWYRQSLGQGLEFLIYFQGNSAPDKSGLPSDRFSAERTGGSVSTLTIQRTQQEDSAVYLCASSPQRLAGVEQYFGPGTRLTVT.

The rearrangement uses TRBV30 and TRBJ1-1, with unresolved D. This CDR3 has 13 residues. CDR1 is GTSNPN, CDR2 SVGIG, per germline (reference sequence). Trimming cost V 2 bases and J 4 bases, with 11 bases left between them. CDR3 in amino acids: CAWSLYLSTEAFF. As DNA, the CDR3 is TGTGCCTGGAGTTTGTATCTGAGCACTGAAGCTTTCTTT.

The J gene is TRBJ1-2, the V gene TRBV27; D unclear. The CDR3 consists of 13 residues. Germline V gene lookup returns CDR1 MNHEY and CDR2 SMNVEV (reference sequence). V lost 3 bases, J lost 0 bases, and 5 bases lay in between. DNA for the CDR3: TGTGCCAGCAGTTTTAACACTAACTATGGCTACACCTTC. This codes for CASSFNTNYGYTF.

A single count supports this clone. The rearrangement links TRBV10-3 to TRBJ1-2; a possible D gene is TRBD1 (5 bases). The CDR3 extends over 16 amino acids. CDR1 is ENHRY, CDR2 SYGVKD, per germline. V was shortened by 0 bases and J by 8 bases, with 19 bases between the two germline ends. The CDR3 is CAISESSGLLSGGYTF. DNA of the CDR3: TGTGCCATCAGTGAGTCCTCGGGACTCCTCTCGGGGGGCTACACCTTC.

This sequence joins TRBV30 and TRBJ1-6; TRBD1 matches at 9 bases. With 3 bases clipped from V and 7 bases from J, the junction kept 7 bases outside the gene matches. CDR1 and CDR2 from the germline V gene are GTSNPN and SVGIG (reference sequence). CDR3 length: 15 amino acids. CDR3 sequence (DNA): TGTGCCTGGAGGGACAGGGGATTGCAGAATTCACCCCTCCACTTT. Translating it yields CAWRDRGLQNSPLHF.

The CDR3 here is CASSQLRTWSSYNSPLHF. The CDR3, as DNA: TGCGCCAGCAGTCAACTTAGGACATGGAGCTCCTATAATTCACCCCTCCACTTT. J is TRBJ1-6 and V is TRBV23-1, with D perhaps TRBD1 (5 bases). TRBV23-1 is an open reading frame, and its role is uncertain. The length of the CDR3 is 18 residues. V was clipped by 2 bases and J by 0 bases, with 14 bases between them.

V gene TRBV7-9 combines with J gene TRBJ1-4; D gene ambiguous. With 3 bases removed from V and 4 bases from J, the gap between germline ends came to 9 bases. CDR1 and CDR2 from the germline V gene are SEHNR and FQNEAQ (reference sequence). The CDR3 is 14 amino acids. CDR3 coding DNA: TGTGCCAGCAGCTTGGCCCACCTTAATGAAAAACTGTTTTTT. Encoded protein: CASSLAHLNEKLFF.

The V and J genes are TRBV27 and TRBJ1-1; the D is unclear. The length of the CDR3 is 13 residues. V dropped 7 bases and J dropped 1 base, with 10 bases sitting between them. CDR1 is MNHEY, CDR2 SMNVEV, per germline (reference sequence). CDR3 amino acids: CASTLRRNTEAFF. The CDR3 nucleotides read TGTGCCAGCACCTTGAGGCGGAACACTGAAGCTTTCTTT.

The rearrangement links TRBV3-1 (or the pseudogene TRBV3-2) to TRBJ2-3; 8 nucleotides align to TRBD2. The CDR3 contains 16 residues. Per the germline V gene, CDR1 is LGHDT and CDR2 is YNNKEL (reference sequence). V lost 1 base, J lost 1 base, and 4 bases stayed unmatched. The CDR3 spells CASSQGLATRTDTQYF. The CDR3 DNA reads as TGTGCCAGCAGCCAAGGACTAGCGACCCGCACAGATACGCAGTATTTT.

The chain is built from TRBV18 and TRBJ2-1, with 11 positions matching TRBD2. The CDR3 extends over 16 amino acids. V gave up 1 base and J gave up 5 bases; unmatched junction bases: 4. Germline CDR1 reads KGHSH; CDR2 reads LQKENI. CDR3 residues: CASSPRLAGYHNEQFF. The CDR3 nucleotides are TGTGCCAGCTCACCACGACTAGCGGGGTACCACAATGAGCAGTTCTTC.

Here the CDR3 reads CASSQTRGANVLTF. DNA for the CDR3: TGTGCCAGCAGCCAGACGAGGGGGGCCAACGTCCTGACTTTC. The genes are TRBV3-1 (or the pseudogene TRBV3-2) and TRBJ2-6; D is unclear. V was clipped by 3 bases and J by 4 bases, with 7 bases between them. Germline-derived CDR1 and CDR2 are LGHDT and YNNKEL (reference sequence). The CDR3 runs 14 residues.

This clone was seen just once. The J gene is TRBJ1-1, the V gene TRBV5-5, with TRBD1 matching over 7 bases. V shed 2 bases, J shed 5 bases, and the junction held 15 bases outside the gene matches. CDR1 is SGHKS, CDR2 YYEKEE, per germline (reference sequence). The CDR3 is 17 residues long. CDR3 nucleotides: TGTGCCAGCAGCTTTTTCCTAGGGGGCAGTGGAGGTACTGAAGCTTTCTTT. Its protein is CASSFFLGGSGGTEAFF.

The V and J genes are TRBV9 and TRBJ2-5, with 12 nucleotides matching TRBD2. Germline-derived CDR1 and CDR2 are SGDLS and YYNGEE. J gave up 4 bases and V 4 bases, and 8 bases lay outside the gene matches. The CDR3 spans 16 residues. Here the CDR3 DNA reads TGTGCCAGCAGCCCTCGACTAGCGGGAGAGAGAGAGACCCAGTACTTC. This codes for CASSPRLAGERETQYF.

V is TRBV28 and J is TRBJ1-4; no reliable D call. CDR3 size: 13 residues. CDR1 and CDR2 from the germline V gene are MDHEN and SYDVKM. Trimming shortened V by 3 bases and J by 6 bases, and 8 bases separated the two germline ends. CDR3 sequence: CASSLLRDEKLFF. The CDR3 bases are TGTGCCAGCAGTTTGTTGCGAGATGAAAAACTGTTTTTT.